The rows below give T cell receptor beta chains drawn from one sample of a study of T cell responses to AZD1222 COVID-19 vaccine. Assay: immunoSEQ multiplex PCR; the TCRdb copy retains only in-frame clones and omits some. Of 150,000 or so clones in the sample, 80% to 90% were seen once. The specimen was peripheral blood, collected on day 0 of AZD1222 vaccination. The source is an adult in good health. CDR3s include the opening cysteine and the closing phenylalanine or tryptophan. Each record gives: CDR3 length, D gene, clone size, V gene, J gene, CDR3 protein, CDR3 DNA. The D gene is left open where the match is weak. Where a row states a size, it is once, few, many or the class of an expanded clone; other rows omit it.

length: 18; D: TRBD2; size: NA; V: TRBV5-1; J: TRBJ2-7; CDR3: CASSLTGRLAGVAYEQYF; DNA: TGCGCCAGCAGCTTGACAGGGCGATTAGCGGGAGTCGCCTACGAGCAGTACTTC
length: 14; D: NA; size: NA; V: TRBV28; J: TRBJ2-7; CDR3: CASSLRRLGNEQYF; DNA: TGTGCCAGCAGTTTACGCCGGCTTGGAAACGAGCAGTACTTC
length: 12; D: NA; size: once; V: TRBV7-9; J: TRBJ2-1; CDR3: CASMAAGNEQFF; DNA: TGTGCCAGCATGGCGGCCGGGAATGAGCAGTTCTTC
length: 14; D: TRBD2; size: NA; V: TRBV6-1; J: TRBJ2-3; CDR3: CASRREGPTDTQYF; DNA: TGTGCCAGCAGGCGGGAGGGCCCCACAGATACGCAGTATTTT
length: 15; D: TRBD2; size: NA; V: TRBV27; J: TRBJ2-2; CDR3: CASSSPSGGGGELFF; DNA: TGTGCCAGCAGTTCTCCTAGCGGGGGCGGCGGGGAGCTGTTTTTT
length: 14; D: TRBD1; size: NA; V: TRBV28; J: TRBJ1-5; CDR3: CASSPRQGGQPQHF; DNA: TGTGCCAGCAGTCCTCGACAGGGAGGTCAGCCCCAGCATTTT
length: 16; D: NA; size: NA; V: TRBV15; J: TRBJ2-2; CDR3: CATNPGAGEDTGELFF; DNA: TGTGCCACTAACCCAGGGGCGGGAGAGGACACCGGGGAGCTGTTTTTT
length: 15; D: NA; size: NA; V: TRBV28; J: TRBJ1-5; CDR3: CASIPEGDLDQPQHF; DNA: TGTGCCAGCATTCCAGAGGGGGATTTGGATCAGCCCCAGCATTTT
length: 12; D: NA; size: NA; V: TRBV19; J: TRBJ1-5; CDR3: CASSPQRQPQHF; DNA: TGTGCCAGTAGTCCTCAGAGGCAGCCCCAGCATTTT
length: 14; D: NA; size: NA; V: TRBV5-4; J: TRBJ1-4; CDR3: CASALPTTNEKLFF; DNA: TGTGCCAGCGCTCTCCCTACTACTAATGAAAAACTGTTTTTT
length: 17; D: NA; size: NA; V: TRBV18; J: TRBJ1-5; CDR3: CASSPPGSGGSNQPQHF; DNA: TGTGCCAGCTCACCACCGGGTTCTGGTGGCAGCAATCAGCCCCAGCATTTT
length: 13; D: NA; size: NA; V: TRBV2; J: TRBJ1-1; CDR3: CASTRDLNTEAFF; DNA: TGTGCCAGCACAAGAGACCTGAACACTGAAGCTTTCTTT
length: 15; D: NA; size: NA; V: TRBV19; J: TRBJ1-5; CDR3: CASRPSAGWNQPQHF; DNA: TGTGCCAGTAGGCCGTCGGCAGGGTGGAATCAGCCCCAGCATTTT
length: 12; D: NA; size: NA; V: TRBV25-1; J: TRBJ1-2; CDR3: CASSGLNYGYTF; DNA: TGTGCCAGCAGTGGGTTGAACTATGGCTACACCTTC
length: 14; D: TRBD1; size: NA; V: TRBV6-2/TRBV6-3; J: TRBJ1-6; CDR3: CASSPGQGFSPLHF; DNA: TGTGCCAGCAGTCCGGGACAGGGGTTTTCACCCCTCCACTTT
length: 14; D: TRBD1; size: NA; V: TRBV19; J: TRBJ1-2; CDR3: CASTPGQGTYGYTF; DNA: TGTGCCAGTACCCCGGGACAGGGGACCTATGGCTACACCTTC
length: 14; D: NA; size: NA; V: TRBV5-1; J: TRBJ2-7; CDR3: CASSSGTASYEQYF; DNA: TGCGCCAGCAGCTCCGGGACGGCCTCCTACGAGCAGTACTTC
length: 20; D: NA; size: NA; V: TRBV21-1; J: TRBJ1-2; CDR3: CASSKENLGPRQILIYGYTF; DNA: TGTGCCAGCAGCAAAGAGAATCTGGGGCCGCGGCAAATTTTAATCTATGGCTACACCTTC
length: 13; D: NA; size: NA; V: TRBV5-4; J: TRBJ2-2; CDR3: CASSLGGFGELFF; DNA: TGTGCCAGCAGCTTGGGGGGGTTCGGGGAGCTGTTTTTT
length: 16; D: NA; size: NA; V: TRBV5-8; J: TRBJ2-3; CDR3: CASSYRTLEGTDTQYF; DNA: TGTGCCAGCAGCTACCGGACACTCGAGGGCACAGATACGCAGTATTTT
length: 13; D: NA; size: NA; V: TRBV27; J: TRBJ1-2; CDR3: CASGPDSIYGYTF; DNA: TGTGCCAGCGGGCCGGACTCGATCTATGGCTACACCTTC